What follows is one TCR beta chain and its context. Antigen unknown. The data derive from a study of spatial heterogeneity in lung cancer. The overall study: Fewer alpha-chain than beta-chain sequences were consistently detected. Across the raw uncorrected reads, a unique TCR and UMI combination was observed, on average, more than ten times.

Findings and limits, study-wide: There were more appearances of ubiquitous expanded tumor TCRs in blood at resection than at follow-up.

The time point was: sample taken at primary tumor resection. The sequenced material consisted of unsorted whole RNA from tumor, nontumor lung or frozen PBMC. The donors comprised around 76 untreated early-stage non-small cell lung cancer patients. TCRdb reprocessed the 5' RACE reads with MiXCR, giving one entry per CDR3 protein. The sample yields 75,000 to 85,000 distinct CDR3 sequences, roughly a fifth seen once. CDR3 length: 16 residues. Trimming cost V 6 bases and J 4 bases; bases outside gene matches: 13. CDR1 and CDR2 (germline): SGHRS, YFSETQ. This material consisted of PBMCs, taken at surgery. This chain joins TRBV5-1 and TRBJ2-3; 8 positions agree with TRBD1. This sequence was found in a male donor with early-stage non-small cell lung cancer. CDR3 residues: CASNSQGAIRPDTQYF. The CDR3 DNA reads TGCGCCAGCAACTCCCAGGGGGCTATAAGGCCAGATACGCAGTATTTT.